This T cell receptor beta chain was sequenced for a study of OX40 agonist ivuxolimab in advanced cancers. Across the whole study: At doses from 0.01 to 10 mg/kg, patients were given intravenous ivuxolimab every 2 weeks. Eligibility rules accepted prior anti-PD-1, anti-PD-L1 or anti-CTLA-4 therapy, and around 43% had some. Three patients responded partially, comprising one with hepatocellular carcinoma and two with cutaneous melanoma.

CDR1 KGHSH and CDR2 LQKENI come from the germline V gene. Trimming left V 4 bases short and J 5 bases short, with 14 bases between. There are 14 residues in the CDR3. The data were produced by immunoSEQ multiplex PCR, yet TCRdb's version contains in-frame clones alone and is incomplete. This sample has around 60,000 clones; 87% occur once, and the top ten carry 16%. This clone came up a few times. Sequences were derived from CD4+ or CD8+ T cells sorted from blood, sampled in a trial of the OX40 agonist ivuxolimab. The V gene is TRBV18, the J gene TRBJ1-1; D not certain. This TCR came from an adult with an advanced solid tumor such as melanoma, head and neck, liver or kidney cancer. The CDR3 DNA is TGTGCCAGCTCACACAACCAGGCTGGGACTGAAGCTTTCTTT. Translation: CASSHNQAGTEAFF.